The clone carrying this TCR beta chain was seen only once. Its target is not known. The source of the sample is a study of shared clonotypes between healthy human individuals. Study-wide findings and caveats: Clonotypes not shared had lower generation probabilities than those common to all four donors. Estimated richness values were generally larger in naive subsets than in memory subsets. Though the depth was large, rarefaction showed that sorted-subset sequencing was incomplete. Between several donors, naive CD4 clonotypes were shared at a level of about 5%.

The CDR3 consists of 11 residues. CDR1 and CDR2 (germline): MNHNY, SVGAGI (reference sequence). The ends were cut back, 7 bases at V and 3 bases at J, with 7 bases in the middle. Libraries were prepared by immunoSEQ multiplex PCR; TCRdb keeps only in-frame clonotypes and omits some of them. The sample lists roughly 2.5 million clones; just over 90% were seen once. The chain uses TRBV6-6 and TRBJ2-7; possible D gene TRBD1, 6 bases. Specimen: naive CD4+ T cells sorted from blood. The subset: CD45RA+ positively selected. The sequence was obtained from a man in his late teens or twenties in good health. The CDR3 DNA reads as TGTGCCAGCATGGACAGCTACGAGCAGTACTTC. Translating it yields CASMDSYEQYF.